Shown below are 18 T cell receptor beta chains from a single sample sequenced in a study of T cells after yellow fever vaccination. TCRdb redid the calling of the 5' RACE reads with MiXCR, one entry per CDR3 protein. Here the sample spans 250,000 to 400,000 distinct CDR3 sequences, roughly 3.9% being singletons. The input for sequencing was PBMCs, taken 5 days after the yellow fever booster vaccination. Receptors were obtained from a man aged 18-30 years who received the YFV17D yellow fever vaccine.

This clonotype was found a few times. This chain uses TRBV20-1 with TRBJ1-2; 10 bases line up with TRBD1. In germline, CDR1 is DFQATT, CDR2 SNEGSKA (reference sequence). CDR3 size: 17 residues. V was clipped by 6 bases and J by 0 bases; unmatched bases: 13. The CDR3 spells CSARDRGDYLANYGYTF. The CDR3 DNA sequence: TGCAGTGCCAGGGACAGGGGTGACTACTTAGCTAACTATGGCTACACCTTC.

This clonotype turned up a few times. The chain joins TRBV5-1 to TRBJ1-2; tentatively, D is TRBD1 (6 bases). Trimming stripped 0 bases from V and 8 bases from J, with 17 bases between. This CDR3 has 15 residues. Germline V gene lookup returns CDR1 SGHRS and CDR2 YFSETQ. CDR3 loop: CASSLVQGSYRGYTF. The CDR3 DNA sequence: TGCGCCAGCAGCTTGGTCCAGGGGTCTTATCGAGGCTACACCTTC.

This chain joins TRBV7-9 and TRBJ1-2; possibly TRBD1 for D (5 bases). Germline values: CDR1 SEHNR, CDR2 FQNEAQ (reference sequence). V lost 5 bases to trimming and J lost 8 bases, with 12 bases between them. This CDR3 contains 12 residues. The CDR3 DNA follows: TGTGCCAGCAGCCCCCGACAGAGAGGCTACACCTTC. Translated: CASSPRQRGYTF. The whole variable domain, filled in from reference TRBV7-9 and TRBJ1-2, reads DTGVSQNPRHKITKRGQNVTFRCDPISEHNRLYWYRQTLGQGPEFLTYFQNEAQLEKSRLLSDRFSAERPKGSFSTLEIQRTEQGDSAMYLCASSPRQRGYTFGSGTRLTVV.

The chain has TRBV5-1 and TRBJ2-1; 7 bases map to TRBD1. The CDR3 is 13 residues long. Germline CDR1 SGHRS, CDR2 YFSETQ. V was clipped by 4 bases and J by 5 bases; unmatched bases: 3. In nucleotides, the CDR3 is TGCGCCAGCAGCGGCCAGGGGGACAATGAGCAGTTCTTC. Its translation: CASSGQGDNEQFF. The entire variable domain, with the rest obtained from reference TRBV5-1 and TRBJ2-1, is as follows: KAGVTQTPRYLIKTRGQQVTLSCSPISGHRSVSWYQQTPGQGLQFLFEYFSETQRNKGNFPGRFSGRQFSNSRSEMNVSTLELGDSALYLCASSGQGDNEQFFGPGTRLTVL.

This clonotype has ten or more counts. This chain joins TRBV3-1 and TRBJ1-1; D gene ambiguous. Per germline, CDR1 LGHDT and CDR2 YNNKEL (reference sequence). Trimming removed 0 bases from V and 2 bases from J, with 4 bases in between. There are 13 residues in the CDR3. CDR3 loop: CASSQDENTEAFF. The DNA of the CDR3 is TGTGCCAGCAGCCAAGATGAAAACACTGAAGCTTTCTTT.

Many counts were recorded for this clonotype. CDR3 sequence reads: CASSFGYQETQYF. CDR3 nucleotides: TGTGCCAGCAGCTTCGGCTACCAAGAGACCCAGTACTTC. J is TRBJ2-5 and V is TRBV11-2; D not resolved. This CDR3 region has 13 residues. Trimming stripped 3 bases from V and 0 bases from J, with 5 bases between. CDR1 is SGHAT and CDR2 is FQNNGV in the germline V gene.

The sample holds many counts of this clonotype. This rearrangement joins TRBV6-5 to TRBJ1-1; possibly TRBD1 for D (5 bases). V lost 6 bases to trimming and J lost 5 bases, with 19 bases between them. Per germline, CDR1 MNHEY and CDR2 SVGAGI. There are 15 residues in the CDR3. This chain's CDR3 is CASRPRVGGRTEAFF. The CDR3 DNA sequence: TGTGCCAGCAGACCAAGGGTTGGGGGGAGGACTGAAGCTTTCTTT.

V gene TRBV20-1 combines with J gene TRBJ2-3; perhaps TRBD2 as D (5 bases). Per the germline V gene, CDR1 is DFQATT and CDR2 is SNEGSKA (reference sequence). Trimming took off 6 bases at V and 2 bases at J, with 9 bases between the two ends. The CDR3 is 12 residues long. Written as DNA, the CDR3 is TGCAGTGCCACCGGACTCACAGATACGCAGTATTTT. Its translation: CSATGLTDTQYF.

The rearrangement uses TRBV6-5 and TRBJ1-1; 7 nucleotides line up with TRBD1. This CDR3 has 11 residues. J lost 8 bases, V lost 8 bases, and 5 bases had no gene match. From germline, CDR1 is MNHEY and CDR2 SVGAGI. As DNA, the CDR3 is TGTGCCAGCGGCCTAGGGGGCGAAGCTTTCTTT. It encodes CASGLGGEAFF.

Ten or more counts support this clonotype. The chain recombines TRBV5-1 with TRBJ1-2, with D unclear. The CDR3 runs to 14 residues. Trimming removed 0 bases at V and 4 bases at J, with 10 bases between. Germline V CDR1 and CDR2: SGHRS, YFSETQ. The CDR3 DNA follows: TGCGCCAGCAGCTTGGATCCGGGATCCTATGGCTACACCTTC. Translation gives CASSLDPGSYGYTF.

The chain joins TRBV11-2 to TRBJ2-5; 11 bases fit TRBD2. V shed 5 bases and J 2 bases; nucleotides not matched to a gene: 10. Germline V lookup: CDR1 SGHAT, CDR2 FQNNGV. This CDR3 spans 17 amino acids. The CDR3 protein is CASSHMTSGVYQETQYF. In DNA, the CDR3 is TGTGCCAGCAGCCATATGACTAGCGGGGTGTATCAAGAGACCCAGTACTTC.

The chain links TRBV29-1 to TRBJ1-6; D not certain. This CDR3 is built from 13 residues. V lost 8 bases to trimming and J lost 8 bases, with 16 bases between them. Germline V CDR1 and CDR2: SQVTM, ANQGSEA. DNA of the CDR3: TGCAGCCCGGGTGCGGGGTCTCATTCACCCCTCCACTTT. Its translation is CSPGAGSHSPLHF.

This clonotype has at least ten counts. J is TRBJ1-6 and V is TRBV20-1, with D maybe TRBD1 (5 bases). The V gene lost 1 base and the J gene lost 9 bases, with 10 bases spanning the gap. Germline V gives CDR1 DFQATT, CDR2 SNEGSKA (reference sequence). This CDR3 contains 13 residues. This CDR3 reads CSARGQLFSPLHF. The CDR3 coding sequence is TGCAGTGCTAGAGGACAGCTTTTTTCACCCCTCCACTTT.

The genes are TRBV4-3 and TRBJ2-3, with 9 bases identical to TRBD2. The V gene end was trimmed by 0 bases and the J gene end by 4 bases; junction bases not matched to a gene: 5. Germline CDR1 reads LGHNA; CDR2 reads YSLEER. The CDR3 loop spans 16 amino acids. The CDR3 nucleotides are TGCGCCAGCAGCCAAGAATACGGCGGGGGGGCAGATACGCAGTATTTT. Translation gives CASSQEYGGGADTQYF.

On this clonotype itself: This CDR3 fails to terminate in the conserved phenylalanine or tryptophan, so it likely reflects a read error. It is unclear where the CDR3 begins or ends on the DNA, so no DNA is shown, and the CDR3 is as TCRdb lists it. The chain links TRBV4-3 to TRBJ2-7; the table assigns TRBD1, which was not confirmed against the DNA. CDR1 and CDR2 from the germline V gene are LGHNA and YSLEER. The CDR3 numbers 12 amino acids, ends counted. CDR3 in amino acids: CASIPPRDSPPD.

This rearrangement joins TRBV7-9 to TRBJ2-4; 9 bases agree with TRBD1. Trimming took 5 bases from V and 0 from J; bases not matched to a gene: 11. Germline CDR1 and CDR2: SEHNR and FQNEAQ (reference sequence). There are 18 residues in the CDR3. Here the CDR3 DNA reads TGTGCCAGCAGCCCGCGGGACAGGGAACTTCTAGCCAAAAACATTCAGTACTTC. It yields the protein CASSPRDRELLAKNIQYF.

A few counts support this clonotype. The chain combines TRBV9 with TRBJ2-3; D unclear. The length of the CDR3 is 14 residues. Trimming pared 4 bases from V and 3 bases from J, leaving 12 bases between. Per the germline V gene, CDR1 is SGDLS and CDR2 is YYNGEE. The CDR3 spells CASSLISRTDTQYF. Written as DNA, the CDR3 is TGTGCCAGCAGCCTAATCTCGAGGACAGATACGCAGTATTTT.

This chain connects TRBV7-6 to TRBJ2-7; 9 bases map to TRBD1. Germline CDR1 is SGHVS and CDR2 is FNYEAQ. This CDR3 spans 14 amino acids. V was clipped by 1 base and J by 6 bases; unmatched bases: 4. CDR3 nucleotides: TGTGCCAGCAGCTTAGGGGGACAGGGCTCCGAGCAGTACTTC. Translating it yields CASSLGGQGSEQYF.